Listed below are T cell receptor beta chains from one sample, sequenced in a study of cytomegalovirus exposure and HLA in healthy donors. The protocol was immunoSEQ multiplex PCR, while the TCRdb copy is restricted to in-frame clones and leaves out a portion. The table includes some 150,000 clones, around 72% detected once. The specimen sequenced was PBMCs. Receptors originate from a man aged 40-50 years in good health and CMV-seronegative. CDR3s leave out the opening cysteine and the closing phenylalanine or tryptophan.

v_gene,len,CDR3aa
TRBV9,11,ASSVARNTEAF
TRBV4-3,15,ASSQEYAGMNTGELF
TRBV29-1,13,SVDWSGVGTDTQY
TRBV29-1,13,SVEGQGPRLHGYT
TRBV7-9,12,ASSLAGAAETQY
TRBV5-6,10,ASSFTDYGYP
TRBV28,14,ASSLFVAGGRETQY
TRBV4-1,13,ASSQDPGGRTEAF
TRBV4-1,13,ASSHPGTGDYEQY
TRBV9,15,ASTRSGIPGSYNEQF
TRBV5-1,15,ASSLAGGGAYNEKLF
TRBV9,13,ASSPPTGQRNTIY
TRBV7-8,15,ASSLTSGTANYNEQF
TRBV5-1,10,ASSLATGELF
TRBV6-5,13,ASSWTGDSNQPQH
TRBV7-7,13,ASSLGWTGNSPLH
TRBV5-1,15,ASSLADGQGAPYGYT
TRBV7-3,11,ASSLKSRGTEY
TRBV7-9,12,ASRSTGGPDTQY
TRBV7-9,10,ASAQSTPEQY
TRBV7-7,11,ASSLVRAGEQY
TRBV5-5,10,ASSLASGGYT
TRBV6-5,13,ASSYAQGARETQY
TRBV4-2,13,ASSQVWQRSNEQF
TRBV5-1,12,ASSYVTGPGELF
TRBV4-1,15,ASRQHSGTGAPRGYT
TRBV5-1,13,ASSQGQGNYNEQF
TRBV6-1,15,ASSDESPGTGSYEQY
TRBV10-3,15,AISESTGTGGGDGYT
TRBV28,17,ASAPQGPQPGWPTDTQY
TRBV4-1,14,ASSQVLAGGPDTQY
TRBV19,12,ASSPPHAFEKLF
TRBV6-5,14,ASSYSTGGYNSPLH
TRBV11-2,15,ASSAFPGQGMGTEAF
TRBV5-1,13,ASSFSGSLGETQY
TRBV15,15,ATSRDLRAGSTDTQY
TRBV5-4,11,ASSRVDAGGYT
TRBV11-1,14,ASSEGTGGAEETQY
TRBV6-6,12,ASSYSRSGETQY
TRBV6-1,14,ASSVYFYGVYETQY
TRBV7-2,16,ASSYQRAQAGFTGELF
TRBV2,11,ASKPTGQETQY
TRBV28,13,ASSYAGQGKGSRD
TRBV5-8,15,ASSFTQGACINQPQH
TRBV11-2,13,ASSLGTGTVYGYT
TRBV27,11,ASRPGGTYEQY
TRBV29-1,9,SWGVRGTQY
TRBV16,13,ASSQVAGVGNEQF
TRBV6-1,12,ASRPGGLNTEAF
TRBV29-1,7,SVGETQY
TRBV7-9,17,ASSLARAGARRHYTEAF
TRBV9,13,ASSAGSTSSYEQY
TRBV10-3,16,AISESILSGQGNQPQH
TRBV10-2,14,ASRPLALTITDTQY
TRBV7-7,12,ASSLGWQTGELF
TRBV21-1,14,ASSGRDRETLDGYT
TRBV7-2,13,ASSPSGGASDTQY
TRBV14,14,ASSPLTGRANTEAF
TRBV6-5,14,ASSYSSAGLNTEAF
TRBV9,10,ASVGSAGELF